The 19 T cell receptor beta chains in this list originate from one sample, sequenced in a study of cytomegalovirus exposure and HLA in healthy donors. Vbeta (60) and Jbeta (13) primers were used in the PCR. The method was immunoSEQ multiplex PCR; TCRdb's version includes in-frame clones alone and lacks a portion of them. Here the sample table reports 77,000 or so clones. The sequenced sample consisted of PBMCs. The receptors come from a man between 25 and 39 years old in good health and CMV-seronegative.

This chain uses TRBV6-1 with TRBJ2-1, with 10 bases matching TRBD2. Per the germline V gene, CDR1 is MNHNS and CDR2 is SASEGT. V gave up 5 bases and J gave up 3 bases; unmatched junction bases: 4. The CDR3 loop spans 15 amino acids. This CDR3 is CASSLGLADYNEQFF. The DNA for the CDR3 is TGTGCCAGCAGTTTAGGACTAGCGGACTACAATGAGCAGTTCTTC.

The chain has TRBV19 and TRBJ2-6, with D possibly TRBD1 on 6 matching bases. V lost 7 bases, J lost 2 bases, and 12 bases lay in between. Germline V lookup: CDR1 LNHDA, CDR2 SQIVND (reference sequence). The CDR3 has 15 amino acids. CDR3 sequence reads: CASKGDEAGANVLTF. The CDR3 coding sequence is TGTGCCAGTAAGGGGGACGAAGCTGGGGCCAACGTCCTGACTTTC.

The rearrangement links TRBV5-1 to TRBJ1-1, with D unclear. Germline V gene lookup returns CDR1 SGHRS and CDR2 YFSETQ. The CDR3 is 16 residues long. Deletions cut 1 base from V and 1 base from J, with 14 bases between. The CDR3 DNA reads TGCGCCAGCAGCTTGACTTCGGCAGGTAGGAACACTGAAGCTTTCTTT. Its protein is CASSLTSAGRNTEAFF.

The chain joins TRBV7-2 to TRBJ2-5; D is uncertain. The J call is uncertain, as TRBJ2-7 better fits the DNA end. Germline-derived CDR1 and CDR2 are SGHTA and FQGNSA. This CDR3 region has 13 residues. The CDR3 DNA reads TGTGCCAGCAGCTTAGGTCTTGACTACGAGCAGTACTTC. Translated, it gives CASSLGLDYEQYF.

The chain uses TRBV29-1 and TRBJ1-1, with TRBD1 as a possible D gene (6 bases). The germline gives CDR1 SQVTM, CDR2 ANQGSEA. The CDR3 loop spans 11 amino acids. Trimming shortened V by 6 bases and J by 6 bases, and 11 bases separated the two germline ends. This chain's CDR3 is CSVGHLAEAFF. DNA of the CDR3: TGCAGCGTGGGACATTTAGCTGAAGCTTTCTTT.

The CDR3 nucleotides read TGTGCCATCAGACGGGGAGCGGTACCTCCCTACGAGCAGTACTTC. Translation: CAIRRGAVPPYEQYF. The chain joins TRBV10-3 to TRBJ2-7, with D maybe TRBD2 (5 bases). Trimming pared 6 bases from V and 2 bases from J, leaving 17 bases between. The CDR3 consists of 15 residues. CDR1 and CDR2 (germline): ENHRY, SYGVKD.

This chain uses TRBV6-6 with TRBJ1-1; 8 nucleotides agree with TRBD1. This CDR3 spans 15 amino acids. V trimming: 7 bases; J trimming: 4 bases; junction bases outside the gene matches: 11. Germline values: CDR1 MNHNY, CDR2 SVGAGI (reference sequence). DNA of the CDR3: TGTGCCAGCACCTTGACAGGGGAGGGACGCACTGAAGCTTTCTTT. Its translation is CASTLTGEGRTEAFF.

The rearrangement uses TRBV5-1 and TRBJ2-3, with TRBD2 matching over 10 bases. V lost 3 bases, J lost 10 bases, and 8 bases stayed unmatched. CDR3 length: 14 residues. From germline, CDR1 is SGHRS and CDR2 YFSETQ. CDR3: CASSSIAGGRAQYF. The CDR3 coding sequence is TGCGCCAGCAGCTCGATAGCGGGGGGCCGTGCGCAGTATTTT.

For the CDR3, the DNA is TGTGCCAGTAGTATAGAGCTGCGCTACGAGCAGTACTTC. Encoded protein: CASSIELRYEQYF. The genes are TRBV19 and TRBJ2-7, with D uncertain. Germline V gene sequence: CDR1 LNHDA, CDR2 SQIVND (reference sequence). There are 13 residues in the CDR3. V dropped 0 bases and J dropped 3 bases, with 6 bases sitting between them.

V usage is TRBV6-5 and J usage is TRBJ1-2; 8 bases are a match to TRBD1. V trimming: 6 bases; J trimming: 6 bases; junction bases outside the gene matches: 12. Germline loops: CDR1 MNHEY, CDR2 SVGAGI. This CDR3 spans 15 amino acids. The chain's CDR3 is CASSHDRGAPDGYTF. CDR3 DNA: TGTGCCAGCAGCCATGACAGGGGTGCTCCGGATGGCTACACCTTC.

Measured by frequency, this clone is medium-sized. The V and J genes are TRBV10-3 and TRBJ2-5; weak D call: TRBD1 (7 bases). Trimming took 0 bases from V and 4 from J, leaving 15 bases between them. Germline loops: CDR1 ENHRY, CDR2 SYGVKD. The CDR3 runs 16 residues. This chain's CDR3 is CAISESGPGGGETQYF. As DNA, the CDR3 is TGTGCCATCAGTGAGTCGGGGCCAGGGGGAGGAGAGACCCAGTACTTC.

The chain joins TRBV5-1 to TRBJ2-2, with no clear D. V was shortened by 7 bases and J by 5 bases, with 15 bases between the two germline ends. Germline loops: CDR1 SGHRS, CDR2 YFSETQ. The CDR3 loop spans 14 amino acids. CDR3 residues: CASSRNDGTGELFF. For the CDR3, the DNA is TGCGCCAGCTCCAGGAACGACGGTACCGGGGAGCTGTTTTTT.

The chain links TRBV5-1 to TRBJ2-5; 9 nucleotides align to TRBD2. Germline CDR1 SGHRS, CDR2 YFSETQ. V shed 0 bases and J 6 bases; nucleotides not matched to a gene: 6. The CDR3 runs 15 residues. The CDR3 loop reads CASSLGAGGYQTQYF. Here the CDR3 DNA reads TGCGCCAGCAGCTTGGGAGCGGGAGGTTATCAGACCCAGTACTTC.

The DNA for the CDR3 is TGTGCCAGCAGGTGGAGGGAAGGCAATCAGCCCCAGCATTTT. Translation: CASRWREGNQPQHF. The rearrangement links TRBV6-5 to TRBJ1-5; D is undetermined. CDR3 size: 14 residues. Germline V gene lookup returns CDR1 MNHEY and CDR2 SVGAGI. Trimming cost V 6 bases and J 2 bases, with 11 bases left between them.

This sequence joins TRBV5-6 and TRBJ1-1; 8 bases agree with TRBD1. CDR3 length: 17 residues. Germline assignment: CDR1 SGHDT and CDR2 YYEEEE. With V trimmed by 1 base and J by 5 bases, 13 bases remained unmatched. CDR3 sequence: CASSLTTKYGTGTEAFF. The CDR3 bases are TGTGCCAGCAGCTTGACGACGAAATACGGGACAGGAACTGAAGCTTTCTTT.

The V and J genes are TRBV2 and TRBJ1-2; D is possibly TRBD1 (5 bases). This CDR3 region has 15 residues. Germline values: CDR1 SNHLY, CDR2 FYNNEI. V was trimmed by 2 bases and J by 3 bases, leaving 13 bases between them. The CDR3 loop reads CASSEIQGWDYGYTF. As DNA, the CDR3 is TGTGCCAGCAGTGAAATCCAGGGATGGGACTATGGCTACACCTTC.

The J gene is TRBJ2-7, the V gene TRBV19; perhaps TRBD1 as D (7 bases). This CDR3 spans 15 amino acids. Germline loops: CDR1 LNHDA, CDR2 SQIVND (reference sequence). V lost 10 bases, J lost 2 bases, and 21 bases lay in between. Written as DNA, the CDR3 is TGTGCCACCTCCCCTGGGGCAGGGGGGACCTACGAGCAGTACTTC. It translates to CATSPGAGGTYEQYF.

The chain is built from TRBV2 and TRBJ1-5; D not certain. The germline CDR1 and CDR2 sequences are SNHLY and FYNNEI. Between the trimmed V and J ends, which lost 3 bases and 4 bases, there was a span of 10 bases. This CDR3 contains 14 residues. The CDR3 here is CASSDKELNQPQHF. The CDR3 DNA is TGTGCCAGCAGTGATAAGGAGCTAAATCAGCCCCAGCATTTT.

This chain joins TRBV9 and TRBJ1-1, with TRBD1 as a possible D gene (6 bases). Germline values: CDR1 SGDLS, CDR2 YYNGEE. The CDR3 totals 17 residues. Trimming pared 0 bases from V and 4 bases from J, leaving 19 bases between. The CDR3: CASSVAPNRVAGTEAFF. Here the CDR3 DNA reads TGTGCCAGCAGCGTAGCACCCAACAGGGTGGCAGGCACTGAAGCTTTCTTT.